The TCR beta chain described here comes from a study of blood T cell repertoires in COVID-19 (dated by TCRdb to the early 2020s). About the investigation overall: The collaborator samples originated in the United States, Italy and Spain and spanned the acute and convalescent phases of COVID-19. Deeply sampled blood TCRbeta repertoires from subjects exposed to, actively infected with, or recovered from COVID-19 were included in the dataset. Samples came from the ongoing ImmuneRACE study (first 160 participants) plus 1,254 subjects from 6 global collaborators. The repertoires were released in a freely available public database intended as a resource for research on the immune response to SARS-CoV-2. Where available, HLA class I and class II types were taken from metadata supplied by the sample provider and were not determined by assay-based typing. The prospective study material was composed of cDNA or gDNA derived from T cells, B-cell-depleted T cells, or PBMCs. A de-identified subject ID, COVID-19 status, age in years and sex were almost always included in the sample metadata. Paper-wide results and their limitations: The amount of clinical and demographic metadata varied by source and participant and was provided uncurated.

Participants in the prospective study were aged about 18 to 100 years, lived in more than 20 United States geographic areas, and enrolled through a virtual design. In the prospective study, cohorts were assigned on the basis of participant-reported clinical history obtained from a screening survey and a study questionnaire. ImmuneRACE Cohort 3 recovered participants were defined by two consecutive negative NP/OP PCR tests, healthcare professional clearance, or symptom resolution. Each participant in the prospective study had whole blood, serum and a nasopharyngeal or oropharyngeal swab collected by mobile phlebotomists. Over a 2-month period, participants in the prospective study had the option of providing additional blood draws and questionnaires. Prospective study blood samples were shipped either frozen or at room temperature before DNA extraction. The immunoSEQ Assay, a bias-controlled multiplex PCR, was used to amplify TCRbeta CDR3 regions from genomic DNA. The paper's processing steps were these. The number of nucleated cells in each sample was estimated by amplification of reference gene primers within the assay. To quantify the absolute abundance of each unique TCRbeta CDR3 rearrangement, sequence reads were collapsed and filtered. Productive Simpson clonality was computed per sample as the square root of Simpson's diversity index over productive rearrangements. Sourced from immuneACCESS, this table was stored by TCRdb with only in-frame sequences that have V and J called. A share of the clones is absent; for the studies checked, an unresolved V gene accounts for under half, and the remainder has no known explanation. V, J and clone size derive from that table, while D and trimming were established from the DNA sequence. The sample table lists some 270,000 clones, under 90% of them with a count of one. The top ten clonotypes cover less than 2% of the sample.

Concerning this clone itself: Its recognized antigen is unknown. No per-base quality is available; no much larger clone lies one base away.

V was cut back by 1 base and J by 7 bases, leaving a gap of 14 bases between them. Spanning cysteine to phenylalanine, the CDR3 consists of 14 amino acids. CDR3 DNA only is kept here, 42 bases in frame from base 1. CDR1 and CDR2, per the germline V gene, are SGDLS and YYNGEE. The source of this sequence is a woman between 40 and 55 years old who had recovered from COVID-19. The rearranged chain carries TRBV9 and TRBJ1-2, with TRBD1 as a weak D call on 5 bases. Sequencing used PBMCs or T cells enriched from blood (not recorded which). DNA sequence: TGTGCCAGCAGCGTACAGGGTTTCGGAAGTGGCTACACCTTC. This codes for CASSVQGFGSGYTF. Here the CDR3 is joined to the reference TRBV9 and TRBJ1-2 genes, and the full variable domain is: DSGVTQTPKHLITATGQRVTLRCSPRSGDLSVYWYQQSLDQGLQFLIQYYNGEERAKGNILERFSAQQFPDLHSELNLSSLELGDSALYFCASSVQGFGSGYTFGSGTRLTVV.